This TCR beta chain was sequenced during a study of cytomegalovirus exposure and HLA in healthy donors. At the level of the study: Prior work identified 120 million or so unique TCR beta sequences in about 179 million T cells.

Of note for this clone: Its antigen remains unidentified.

Trimming removed 1 base at V and 6 bases at J, with 7 bases between. This CDR3 contains 13 residues. Germline lookup yields CDR1 MGHRA and CDR2 YSYEKL. This PCR relied on a set of 60 Vbeta primers and 13 Jbeta primers. TCRdb's table, derived via immunoSEQ multiplex PCR, lists solely in-frame clones and lacks some. The sample lists 200,000 to 300,000 clones; about 85% were seen once. Points from the study as a whole: Most TCR sequences were seen very rarely across donors, but some public TCRs occurred in many. A later analysis found most CMV-associated TCR beta chains apparently HLA-restricted. One variant, a missense change in DCLRE1C, was linked in a later analysis to TCR beta V- and J-gene trimming.

The gene calls are TRBV4-1 and TRBJ1-3, with D possibly being TRBD1 (6 bases). The source is a girl aged 2 to 9 in good health and CMV-seronegative. Specimen: PBMCs. Here the CDR3 DNA reads TGCGCCAGCAGCCAAGCAGGGGAAAACACCATATATTTT. This gives the protein CASSQAGENTIYF.